Each of the 23 T cell receptor beta chains below was sequenced from the same sample in a study of T cell changes during pregnancy in multiple sclerosis. Clones were sequenced by immunoSEQ multiplex PCR, and TCRdb holds only the in-frame ones, with some missing. The sample carries about 110,000 clones, around 90% recorded once. This material consisted of peripheral blood, taken in the third trimester of pregnancy. The receptors here all came from a female donor in good health, enrolled as a control in a pregnancy study.

The J gene is TRBJ1-2, the V gene TRBV4-3; D remains ambiguous. The CDR3 loop spans 14 amino acids. V shed 0 bases and J shed 4 bases, with 9 bases lying between them. The germline gives CDR1 LGHNA, CDR2 YSLEER. The CDR3 reads CASSQDQDFYGYTF. In DNA form, the CDR3 reads TGCGCCAGCAGCCAAGATCAGGATTTCTATGGCTACACCTTC.

The chain is built from TRBV15 and TRBJ2-7; 7 bases agree with TRBD1. V dropped 3 bases and J dropped 3; count of bases not matched to a gene: 5. CDR3 length: 14 residues. Germline values: CDR1 LNHNV, CDR2 YYDKDF (reference sequence). The chain's CDR3 is CATSSRGMHYEQYF. Here the CDR3 DNA reads TGTGCCACCAGCAGCAGGGGGATGCACTACGAGCAGTACTTC.

The chain has TRBV5-4 and TRBJ1-1; TRBD1 agrees at 7 bases. This CDR3 contains 15 residues. V lost 4 bases to trimming and J lost 1 base; unmatched junction nucleotides: 7. Germline CDR1 is SGHNT and CDR2 is YYREEE (reference sequence). CDR3 residues: CASSDRVVRNTEAFF. The DNA for the CDR3 is TGTGCCAGCAGCGACAGGGTAGTGAGGAACACTGAAGCTTTCTTT.

The chain carries TRBV4-2 and TRBJ2-2, with 8 bases identical to TRBD2. This CDR3 has 19 amino acids. V was clipped by 0 bases and J by 7 bases; unmatched bases: 16. Germline values: CDR1 LGHNA, CDR2 YNFKEQ. CDR3 nucleotides: TGTGCCAGCAGCCAAGACGGGTGGTCAGCGGGGGCGTTGGGCGGGGAGCTGTTTTTT. It is translated as CASSQDGWSAGALGGELFF.

J is TRBJ1-1 and V is TRBV7-8; no definite D call. Germline values: CDR1 SGHVS, CDR2 FQNEAQ. This CDR3 is built from 15 residues. Trimming took off 0 bases at V and 5 bases at J, with 13 bases between the two ends. CDR3 DNA: TGTGCCAGCAGCTTAGCGCTGGAGGTACAGACTGAAGCTTTCTTT. It is translated as CASSLALEVQTEAFF.

The chain uses TRBV2 and TRBJ2-5; D is ambiguous. V dropped 7 bases and J dropped 2 bases, with 11 bases sitting between them. The V gene's germline CDR1 is SNHLY and CDR2 FYNNEI. The CDR3 loop spans 13 amino acids. The CDR3 sequence is CASNQNQQETQYF. The CDR3 DNA follows: TGTGCCAGCAACCAGAATCAACAAGAGACCCAGTACTTC. The complete variable domain, with remaining parts taken from reference TRBV2 and TRBJ2-5, reads EPEVTQTPSHQVTQMGQEVILRCVPISNHLYFYWYRQILGQKVEFLVSFYNNEISEKSEIFDDQFSVERPDGSNFTLKIRSTKLEDSAMYFCASNQNQQETQYFGPGTRLLVL.

The rearrangement uses TRBV27 and TRBJ1-1, with D possibly being TRBD1 (5 bases). Germline CDR1 reads MNHEY; CDR2 reads SMNVEV (reference sequence). Trimming removed 1 base at V and 4 bases at J, with 7 bases between. The CDR3 runs to 13 residues. The CDR3 region is CASSLFTGTEAFF. The CDR3 nucleotides are TGTGCCAGCAGTTTATTTACAGGCACTGAAGCTTTCTTT.

In this sample, this clone turned up once. The rearrangement uses TRBV6-5 and TRBJ2-3, with D tentatively TRBD1 (6 bases). Trimming pared 10 bases from V and 4 bases from J, leaving 15 bases between. Per the germline V gene, CDR1 is MNHEY and CDR2 is SVGAGI. The CDR3 consists of 13 residues. This CDR3 reads CATLQGGPDTQYF. For the CDR3, the DNA is TGTGCCACGCTACAGGGTGGCCCAGATACGCAGTATTTT.

The rearrangement joins TRBV5-1 to TRBJ2-6; D is possibly TRBD1 (6 bases). The ends were cut back, 4 bases at V and 0 bases at J, with 14 bases in the middle. CDR1 and CDR2 from the germline V gene are SGHRS and YFSETQ. The CDR3 runs to 17 residues. CDR3 sequence reads: CASSEGQGLSGANVLTF. The CDR3 DNA sequence: TGCGCCAGCAGCGAGGGACAAGGCCTCTCTGGGGCCAACGTCCTGACTTTC.

The chain employs TRBV7-2 and TRBJ1-1, with no clear D. Trimming pared 2 bases from V and 0 bases from J, leaving 19 bases between. The germline gives CDR1 SGHTA, CDR2 FQGNSA. This CDR3 region has 18 residues. Here the CDR3 reads CASSLMALHLWVNTEAFF. Here the CDR3 DNA reads TGTGCCAGCAGCTTAATGGCACTACATCTATGGGTGAACACTGAAGCTTTCTTT.

The table lists this clone with a count of one. The V call is TRBV27, the J call TRBJ2-7, with TRBD1 matching over 7 bases. V was clipped by 5 bases and J by 0 bases; unmatched bases: 7. The CDR3 is made up of 15 amino acids. Germline CDR1 is MNHEY and CDR2 is SMNVEV (reference sequence). Here the CDR3 reads CASSLRDSSSYEQYF. The CDR3 DNA is TGTGCCAGCAGTCTCCGGGACAGTAGCTCCTACGAGCAGTACTTC.

The chain uses TRBV4-1 and TRBJ2-3; 11 bases are a match to TRBD2. The germline CDR1 and CDR2 sequences are MGHRA and YSYEKL. The CDR3 is 16 residues long. Trimming took 0 bases from V and 4 from J; bases not matched to a gene: 3. Written as DNA, the CDR3 is TGCGCCAGCAGCCAAGAGGCTAGCGGGGGGTCAGATACGCAGTATTTT. Amino acid sequence: CASSQEASGGSDTQYF.

The genes are TRBV13 and TRBJ1-1; D call uncertain. The V and J ends lost 5 bases and 3 bases respectively, with 16 bases between them. CDR3 length: 15 amino acids. Germline V CDR1 and CDR2: PRHDT, FYEKMQ (reference sequence). CDR3 residues: CASSPPAGRDTEAFF. DNA of the CDR3: TGTGCCAGCAGCCCCCCGGCCGGGAGGGACACTGAAGCTTTCTTT.

The rearrangement uses TRBV18 and TRBJ1-2; 8 bases agree with TRBD1. The trim removed 2 bases at V and 2 bases at J, leaving 7 bases unmatched. The CDR3 consists of 16 residues. The V gene's germline CDR1 is KGHSH and CDR2 LQKENI. CDR3 sequence reads: CASSPVDRGQNYGYTF. DNA of the CDR3: TGTGCCAGCTCACCAGTTGACAGGGGCCAGAACTATGGCTACACCTTC. Full variable domain (missing parts from reference TRBV18 and TRBJ1-2): NAGVMQNPRHLVRRRGQEARLRCSPMKGHSHVYWYRQLPEEGLKFMVYLQKENIIDESGMPKERFSAEFPKEGPSILRIQQVVRGDSAAYFCASSPVDRGQNYGYTFGSGTRLTVV.

The chain's CDR3 is CASSFGDRNYGYTF. The DNA of the CDR3 is TGTGCCAGCAGTTTCGGGGACAGAAACTATGGCTACACCTTC. The V call is TRBV27, the J call TRBJ1-2; 7 positions agree with TRBD1. V shed 3 bases, J shed 2 bases, and the junction held 3 bases outside the gene matches. Germline CDR1 reads MNHEY; CDR2 reads SMNVEV (reference sequence). CDR3 length: 14 residues.

V gene TRBV10-1 combines with J gene TRBJ1-3; D is undetermined. This CDR3 is 15 amino acids long. Germline V gene lookup returns CDR1 WNHNN and CDR2 SYGVQD (reference sequence). With 2 bases removed from V and 4 bases from J, the gap between germline ends came to 12 bases. The CDR3 sequence: CASSEEDSGGNTIYF. The DNA of the CDR3 is TGCGCCAGCAGTGAGGAAGACTCCGGGGGAAACACCATATATTTT.

This rearrangement joins TRBV7-9 to TRBJ2-3, with a possible D match to TRBD1 (6 bases). The germline CDR1 and CDR2 sequences are SEHNR and FQNEAQ (reference sequence). Deletions cut 4 bases from V and 2 bases from J, with 13 bases between. The CDR3 totals 15 residues. In nucleotides, the CDR3 is TGTGCCAGCAGCTCCTGGACAGTGGCCACAGATACGCAGTATTTT. As protein: CASSSWTVATDTQYF.

This clone showed up just a few times. The rearrangement links TRBV30 to TRBJ1-1, with D perhaps TRBD1 (6 bases). The germline V and J ends were trimmed by 4 bases and 8 bases, with 14 bases remaining between them. Per the germline V gene, CDR1 is GTSNPN and CDR2 is SVGIG (reference sequence). The length of the CDR3 is 12 residues. The CDR3 DNA follows: TGTGCCTGGACGAGGGGACATTCCGAAGCTTTCTTT. Protein sequence: CAWTRGHSEAFF.

This clone was recorded only once. J is TRBJ2-3 and V is TRBV27, with D perhaps matching TRBD2 (6 bases). Looked up from germline, CDR1 is MNHEY and CDR2 is SMNVEV (reference sequence). Trimming took off 0 bases at V and 1 base at J, with 8 bases between the two ends. The CDR3 loop spans 15 amino acids. The CDR3 nucleotides read TGTGCCAGCAGTTTATCATGGGGGGGCACAGATACGCAGTATTTT. This sequence encodes CASSLSWGGTDTQYF.

This chain links TRBV7-9 with TRBJ2-5; the match to TRBD2 covers 7 bases. The CDR3 sequence is 14 residues long. Trimming cost V 4 bases and J 2 bases; bases outside gene matches: 4. Germline assignment: CDR1 SEHNR and CDR2 FQNEAQ (reference sequence). In DNA form, the CDR3 reads TGTGCCAGCAGCTCACGGGGGGATCAAGAGACCCAGTACTTC. It codes for CASSSRGDQETQYF.

J is TRBJ2-7 and V is TRBV2, with TRBD1 identical over 9 bases. The CDR3 runs to 15 residues. Losses at the gene ends were 7 bases for V and 2 bases for J; bases not matched to a gene: 9. Germline V gene lookup returns CDR1 SNHLY and CDR2 FYNNEI. CDR3 protein: CASILGTGFTYEQYF. CDR3 DNA: TGTGCCAGCATCCTAGGGACAGGGTTTACCTACGAGCAGTACTTC.

The chain is built from TRBV7-2 and TRBJ1-5, with a tentative D call TRBD1 (5 bases). The germline gives CDR1 SGHTA, CDR2 FQGNSA. The V end was cut by 2 bases, the J end by 2 bases, with 16 bases between. This CDR3 contains 17 residues. This CDR3 reads CASSLTGFGWGNQPQHF. The CDR3 DNA sequence: TGTGCCAGCAGCTTAACAGGCTTTGGGTGGGGCAATCAGCCCCAGCATTTT.

The J gene is TRBJ1-1, the V gene TRBV6-6; D is ambiguous. Germline V gene data show CDR1 as MNHNY and CDR2 as SVGAGI (reference sequence). The CDR3 length is 14 residues. V was shortened by 2 bases and J by 1 base, with 8 bases between the two germline ends. Written as DNA, the CDR3 is TGTGCCAGCAGTTACACCTACGCGAACACTGAAGCTTTCTTT. It translates to CASSYTYANTEAFF.